The entry that follows covers one T cell receptor (beta chain) sequence. The sample is drawn from a study of blood T cell repertoires in COVID-19. The V gene lost 0 bases and the J gene lost 6 bases, with 6 bases spanning the gap. The germline V gene has CDR1 SGHTA and CDR2 FQGNSA. This CDR3 contains 12 residues. Only in-frame clones appear in the TCRdb table, and some are missing; sequencing was by immunoSEQ multiplex PCR. The sample lists roughly 150,000 clones, about 87% occurring once. This sequence joins TRBV7-2 and TRBJ2-7; D is ambiguous. The specimen sequenced was peripheral blood. This TCR was sampled from a human donor in a cohort sampled during active COVID-19. CDR3 nucleotides: TGTGCCAGCAGCTTAGCATCGGGCGAGCAGTACGTC. This codes for CASSLASGEQYV.